These T cell receptor beta chains were read from a single sample in a study of tumor-infiltrating lymphocytes in primary liver carcinoma. TCRdb reanalysed the multiplex PCR reads using MiXCR and keeps one entry per CDR3 protein. Here the sample spans fewer than 400,000 distinct CDR3 sequences, 65% being singletons. Sequencing was performed on peripheral blood. The source of these receptors is a man aged 35 to 55 with primary liver carcinoma and hepatitis B virus infection. The CDR3 runs from the conserved cysteine through the conserved F or W. A D gene is named only where the DNA matches it firmly. Expanded clones get a size class; other rows say once, few or many, or leave the size out.

>many|-|TRBV29-1|TRBJ2-7
TGCAGCGTTCCGGGAGCCGGGGGCGAGCAGTACTTC
CSVPGAGGEQYF
>many|TRBD1|TRBV10-3|TRBJ1-4
TGTGCCATCAGTGAGGGGACAGTAAATGAAAAACTGTTTTTT
CAISEGTVNEKLFF
>-|-|TRBV4-3|TRBJ2-2
TGCGCCAGCAGCCAAGATCGGAACACCCGGGAGCTGTTTTTT
CASSQDRNTRELFF
>few|-|TRBV6-2/TRBV6-3|TRBJ2-6
TGTGCCAGCAGTCCTACGGGGTCTTCCTCCTCTGGGGCCAACGTCCCGACTTTC
CASSPTGSSSSGANVPTF
>-|TRBD1|TRBV7-9|TRBJ2-2
TGTGCCAGCTGCTCGACAGGGGGCGCAACCGGGGAGCTGTTTTTT
CASCSTGGATGELFF
>-|TRBD2|TRBV5-6|TRBJ2-1
TGTGCCAGCAGCTTGGGGGTAGCGGGAGGACACAATGAGCAGTTCTTC
CASSLGVAGGHNEQFF
>many|TRBD2|TRBV6-5|TRBJ2-1
TGTGCCAGCAGCCTACTAGCGGAGAACTACAATGAGCAGTTCTTC
CASSLLAENYNEQFF
>-|TRBD2|TRBV11-1|TRBJ2-3
TGTGTCAGCAGCTTAGCCAGCGGGATAACATATACGCAGTATTTT
CVSSLASGITYTQYF
>many|-|TRBV29-1|TRBJ1-1
TGCAGCGCCTCGCGCACTGAAGCTTTCTTT
CSASRTEAFF
>many|TRBD2|TRBV6-1|TRBJ2-1
TGTGCCAGCAGTGGGACTAGCGGGTACAATGAGCAGTTCTTC
CASSGTSGYNEQFF
>-|TRBD1|TRBV5-1|TRBJ1-2
TGCGCCACCACCGAGACGACAGGGAACTATGGCTACACCTTC
CATTETTGNYGYTF
>-|TRBD1|TRBV10-3|TRBJ1-5
TGTGCCATCAGTGAGACAGGGGGCAATCAGCCCCAGCATTTT
CAISETGGNQPQHF
>-|-|TRBV4-1|TRBJ2-1
TGCGCCAGCAGCCAAGAGCATGATGCCAATGAGCAGTTCTTC
CASSQEHDANEQFF
>-|-|TRBV6-5|TRBJ2-5
TGTGCCAGCAGTTACATAGGGGCGGAGACCCATTACTTC
CASSYIGAETHYF
>many|TRBD1|TRBV29-1|TRBJ1-1
TGCAGCGTTGAACGGACAGGAATTGGCACTGAAGCTTTCTTT
CSVERTGIGTEAFF
>once|TRBD2|TRBV12-3/TRBV12-4|TRBJ2-3
TGTGCTATCACCATCTCTCCGGGAGGCTCAGATACGCAGTATTTT
CAITISPGGSDTQYF
>once|-|TRBV12-3/TRBV12-4|TRBJ2-1
TGTGCCAGTAGTTTATTGTCCGGAGTAAAGGCGGGCGATGAGCAGTTCTTC
CASSLLSGVKAGDEQFF
>-|-|TRBV30|TRBJ2-3
TGTGCCTGGTGCCCGATAGGAGTTTTCGGCACAGATACGCAGTATTTT
CAWCPIGVFGTDTQYF
>-|TRBD2|TRBV20-1|TRBJ2-3
TGCAGTGCTAGATCTCCCGTGTCTAGCGGGAGCCCCAAGACGCAGTATTTT
CSARSPVSSGSPKTQYF
>once|-|TRBV11-2|TRBJ2-3
TGTGCCAACAGCTTAGGCGGGGCGAGCACAGATACGCAGTATTTT
CANSLGGASTDTQYF
>-|TRBD2|TRBV5-1|TRBJ2-1
TGCGCCAGCAGCTTGGGAGCGGGGCTAGCGGGAGCCAATGAGCAGTTCTTC
CASSLGAGLAGANEQFF
>-|TRBD1|TRBV5-6|TRBJ2-7
TGTGCCAGCAGCGGCACAGGGGGCGCCCACTACGAGCAGTACTTC
CASSGTGGAHYEQYF